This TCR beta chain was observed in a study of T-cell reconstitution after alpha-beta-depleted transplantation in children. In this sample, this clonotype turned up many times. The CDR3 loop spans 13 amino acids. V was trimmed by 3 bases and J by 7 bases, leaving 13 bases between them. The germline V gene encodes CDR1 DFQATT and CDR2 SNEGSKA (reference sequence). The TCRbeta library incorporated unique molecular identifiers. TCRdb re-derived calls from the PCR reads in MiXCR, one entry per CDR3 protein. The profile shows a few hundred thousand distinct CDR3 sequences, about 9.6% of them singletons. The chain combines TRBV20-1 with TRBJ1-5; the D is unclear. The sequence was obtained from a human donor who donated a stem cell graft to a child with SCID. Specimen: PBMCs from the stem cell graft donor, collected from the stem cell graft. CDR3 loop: CSASKGSGQPQHF. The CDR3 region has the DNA TGCAGTGCTAGTAAGGGCTCGGGCCAGCCCCAGCATTTT.